The clone carrying this TCR beta chain has just one count. Its target is not known. The junction had 4 bases not matched to a gene; V was cut back by 4 bases and J by 4 bases. Germline V CDR1 and CDR2: SGHDT, YYEEEE. The CDR3 is 13 amino acids. This sample was included in a study of shared clonotypes between healthy human individuals. Template for every sorted-subset replicate PCR totaled roughly 210 ng DNA, about 30,000 T cell genomes. Sequencing used immunoSEQ multiplex PCR; TCRdb keeps in-frame clones, though not all of them. The top ten hold over 0.1% of the sample, which has around 600,000 clones, about 95% seen once. Whole-study results and caveats: Rarefaction revealed incomplete sorted-subset sequencing despite large depth. Investigators expected sequencing depth to affect clonotype sharing among donors.

CD45RO-negative, CCR7-positively selected cells formed the naive CD8 fraction, excluding terminally differentiated effector memory CD45RA+ cells. The sequenced material came from naive CD8+ T cells sorted from blood. The chain has TRBV5-6 and TRBJ1-2; 7 bases fit TRBD1. The receptor comes from a woman in her twenties or thirties in good health. In nucleotides, the CDR3 is TGTGCCAGCAGCGAGGGACAGTCCTATGGCTACACCTTC. Translated, it gives CASSEGQSYGYTF.